This TCR beta chain is drawn from a study of response to subunit inactivated influenza vaccine. V was clipped by 3 bases and J by 2 bases, with 17 bases between them. From germline, CDR1 is MGHRA and CDR2 YSYEKL. The CDR3 runs 17 residues. MiXCR, applied by TCRdb to the RT-PCR reads, yields one record per CDR3 protein. The repertoire holds 600,000 to 700,000 distinct CDR3 sequences, about 15% seen once, with 7.5% to 8% in the top ten. This clonotype was sampled from a man aged 45-65 years who received an inactivated influenza vaccine. The sample consisted of PBMCs from blood, taken around two weeks before vaccination. The chain combines TRBV4-1 with TRBJ2-4, with a tentative D call TRBD1 (6 bases). CDR3 DNA: TGCGCCAGCAGCCAGATCTCCACCGGGACAACCAAAAACATTCAGTACTTC. Encoded protein: CASSQISTGTTKNIQYF.